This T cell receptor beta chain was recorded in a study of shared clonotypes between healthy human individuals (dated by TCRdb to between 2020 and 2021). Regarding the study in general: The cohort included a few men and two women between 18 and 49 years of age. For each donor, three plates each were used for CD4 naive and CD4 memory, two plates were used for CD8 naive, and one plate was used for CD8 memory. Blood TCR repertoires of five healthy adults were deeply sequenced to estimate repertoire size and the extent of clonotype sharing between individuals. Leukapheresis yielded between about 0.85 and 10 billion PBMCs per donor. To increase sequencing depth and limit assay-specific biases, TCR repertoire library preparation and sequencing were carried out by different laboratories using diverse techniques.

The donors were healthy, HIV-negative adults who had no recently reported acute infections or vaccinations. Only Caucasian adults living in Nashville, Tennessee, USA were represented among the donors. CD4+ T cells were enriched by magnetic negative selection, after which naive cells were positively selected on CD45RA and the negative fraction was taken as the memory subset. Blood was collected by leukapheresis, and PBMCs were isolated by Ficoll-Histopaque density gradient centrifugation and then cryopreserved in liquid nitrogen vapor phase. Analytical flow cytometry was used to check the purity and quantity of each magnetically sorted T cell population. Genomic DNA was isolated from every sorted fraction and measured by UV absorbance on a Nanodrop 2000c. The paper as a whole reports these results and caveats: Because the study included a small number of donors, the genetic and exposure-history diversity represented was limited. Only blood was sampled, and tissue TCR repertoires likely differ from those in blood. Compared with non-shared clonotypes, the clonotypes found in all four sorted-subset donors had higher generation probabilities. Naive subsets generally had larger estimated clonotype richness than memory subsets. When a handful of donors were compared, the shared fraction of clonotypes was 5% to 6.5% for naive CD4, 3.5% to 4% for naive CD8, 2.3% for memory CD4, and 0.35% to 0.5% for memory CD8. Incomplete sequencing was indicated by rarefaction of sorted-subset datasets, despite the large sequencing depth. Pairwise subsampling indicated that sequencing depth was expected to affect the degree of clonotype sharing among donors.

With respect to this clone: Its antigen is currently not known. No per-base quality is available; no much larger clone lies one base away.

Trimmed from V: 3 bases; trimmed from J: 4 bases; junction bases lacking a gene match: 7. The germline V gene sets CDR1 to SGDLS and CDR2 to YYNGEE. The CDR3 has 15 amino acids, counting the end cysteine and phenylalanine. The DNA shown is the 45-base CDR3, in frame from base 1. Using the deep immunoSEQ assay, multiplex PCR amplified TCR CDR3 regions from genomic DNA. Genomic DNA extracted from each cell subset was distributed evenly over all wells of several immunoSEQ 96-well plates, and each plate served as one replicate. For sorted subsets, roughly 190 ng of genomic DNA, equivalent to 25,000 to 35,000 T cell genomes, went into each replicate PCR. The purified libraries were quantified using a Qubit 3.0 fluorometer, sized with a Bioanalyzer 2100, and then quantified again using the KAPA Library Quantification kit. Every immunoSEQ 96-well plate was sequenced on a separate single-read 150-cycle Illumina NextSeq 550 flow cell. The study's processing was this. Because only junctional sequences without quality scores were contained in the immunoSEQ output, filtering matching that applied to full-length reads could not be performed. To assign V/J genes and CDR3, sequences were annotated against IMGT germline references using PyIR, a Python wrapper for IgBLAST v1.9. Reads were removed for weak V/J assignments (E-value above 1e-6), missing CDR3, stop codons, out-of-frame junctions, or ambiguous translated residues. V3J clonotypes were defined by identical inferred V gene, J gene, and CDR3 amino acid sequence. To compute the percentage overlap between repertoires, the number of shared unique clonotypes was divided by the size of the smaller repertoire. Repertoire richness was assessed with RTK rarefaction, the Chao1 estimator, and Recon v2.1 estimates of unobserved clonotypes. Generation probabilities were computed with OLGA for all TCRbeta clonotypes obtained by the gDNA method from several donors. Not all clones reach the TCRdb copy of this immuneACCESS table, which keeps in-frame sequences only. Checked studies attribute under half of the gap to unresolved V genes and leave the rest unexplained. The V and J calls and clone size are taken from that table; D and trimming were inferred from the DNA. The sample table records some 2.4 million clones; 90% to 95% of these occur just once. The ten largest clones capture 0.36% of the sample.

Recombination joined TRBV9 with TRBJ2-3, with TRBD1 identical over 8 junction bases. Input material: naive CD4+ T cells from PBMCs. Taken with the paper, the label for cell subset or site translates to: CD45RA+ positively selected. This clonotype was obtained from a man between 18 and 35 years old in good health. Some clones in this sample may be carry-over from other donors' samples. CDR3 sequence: CASSADGQGADTQYF. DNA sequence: TGTGCCAGCAGCGCAGATGGACAGGGAGCAGATACGCAGTATTTT.